This passage covers 6 T cell receptor beta chains from one sample sequenced in a study of OX40 agonist ivuxolimab in advanced cancers. Only in-frame clones appear in the TCRdb table, and some are missing; sequencing was by immunoSEQ multiplex PCR. The sample has fewer than 100,000 clones, roughly 91% seen once. Sequences were derived from CD4+ or CD8+ T cells sorted from blood, sampled in a trial of the OX40 agonist ivuxolimab. The source of these receptors is an adult with an advanced solid tumor such as melanoma, head and neck, liver or kidney cancer.

The V and J genes are TRBV11-2 and TRBJ2-7; D possibly corresponds to TRBD1 (5 bases). Germline loops: CDR1 SGHAT, CDR2 FQNNGV. V shed 8 bases and J shed 0 bases, with 14 bases lying between them. The length of the CDR3 is 14 residues. The CDR3, as DNA: TGTGCCAGCTCGTTAGCAGGGATCTCCTACGAGCAGTACTTC. Its protein is CASSLAGISYEQYF.

The chain joins TRBV7-2 to TRBJ2-5, with unresolved D. The J call may not be correct, given that the DNA end is closer to TRBJ2-7. In germline, CDR1 is SGHTA, CDR2 FQGNSA. CDR3 length equals 13 residues. The CDR3 sequence: CASSFYLSNEQYF. The CDR3 DNA reads as TGTGCCAGCAGCTTTTATCTTTCCAACGAGCAGTACTTC.

There are a few counts of this clone. The chain employs TRBV14 and TRBJ1-6; 7 nucleotides line up with TRBD1. Germline V gene sequence: CDR1 SGHDN, CDR2 FVKESK. This CDR3 has 15 residues. Trimming took 5 bases from V and 9 from J; bases not matched to a gene: 10. In DNA form, the CDR3 reads TGTGCCAGCAGCGAAGCGGGAGGGGGCGCTTCACCCCTCCACTTT. It translates to CASSEAGGGASPLHF.

This chain links TRBV7-9 with TRBJ1-2; 9 bases agree with TRBD1. This CDR3 has 14 amino acids. The V segment lost 6 bases and the J segment 5 bases; nucleotides outside the gene matches: 7. CDR1 SEHNR and CDR2 FQNEAQ come from the germline V gene (reference sequence). CDR3 DNA: TGTGCCAGCAGTAAGACCGGGACAGGGTATGGCTACACCTTC. It encodes CASSKTGTGYGYTF.

V is TRBV28 and J is TRBJ1-2, with TRBD1 identical over 9 bases. Germline CDR1 is MDHEN and CDR2 is SYDVKM. The CDR3 length is 15 residues. V was pared by 6 bases and J by 5 bases, with 10 bases of the junction left unmatched. DNA for the CDR3: TGTGCCAGCAGCCGCGGACAGGGGTTATGGTATGGCTACACCTTC. This translates into CASSRGQGLWYGYTF.

The chain recombines TRBV11-1 with TRBJ1-1; D is ambiguous. CDR3 length equals 15 residues. The V end lost 5 bases, the J end lost 3 bases, and 16 bases lay between the germline ends. Germline CDR1 is SGHAT and CDR2 is FQDESV (reference sequence). In nucleotides, the CDR3 is TGTGCCAGCAGCCCTAGACCTCTAAAGGACACTGAAGCTTTCTTT. It codes for CASSPRPLKDTEAFF.